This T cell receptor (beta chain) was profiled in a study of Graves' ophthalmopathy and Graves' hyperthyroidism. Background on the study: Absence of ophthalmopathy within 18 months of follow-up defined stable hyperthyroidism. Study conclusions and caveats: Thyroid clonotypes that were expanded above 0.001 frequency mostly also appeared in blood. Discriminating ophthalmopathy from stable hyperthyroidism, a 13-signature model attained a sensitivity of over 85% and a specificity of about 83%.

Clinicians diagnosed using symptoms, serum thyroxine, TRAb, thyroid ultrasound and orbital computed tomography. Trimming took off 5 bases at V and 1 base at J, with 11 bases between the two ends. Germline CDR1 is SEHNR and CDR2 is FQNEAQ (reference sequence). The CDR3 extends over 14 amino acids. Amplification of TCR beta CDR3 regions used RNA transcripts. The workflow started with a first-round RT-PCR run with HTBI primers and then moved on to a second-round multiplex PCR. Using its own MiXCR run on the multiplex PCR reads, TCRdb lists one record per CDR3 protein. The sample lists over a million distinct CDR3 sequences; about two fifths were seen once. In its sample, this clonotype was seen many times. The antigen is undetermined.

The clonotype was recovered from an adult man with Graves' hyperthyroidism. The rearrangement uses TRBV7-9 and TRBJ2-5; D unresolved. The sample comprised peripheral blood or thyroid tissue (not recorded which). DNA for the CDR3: TGTGCCAGCAGCCCAACCCACAGCCAAGAGACCCAGTACTTC. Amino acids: CASSPTHSQETQYF.